The entry that follows covers one TCR beta chain sequence. Its cognate antigen is unknown. The entry originates in a study of early T cells in non-severe SARS-CoV-2 infection. Study details: Sequencing of bulk RNA from unsorted whole blood was done, without chain pairing. Study-wide points: Matching against VDJdb likely underestimated virus-specific expansions, favoring anti-spike CD8.

The CDR3 is 13 residues long. The V end was cut by 4 bases, the J end by 4 bases, with 10 bases between. CDR1 and CDR2 from the germline V gene are SGHDN and FVKESK. TCRdb analysed the 5' RACE reads with MiXCR anew, one entry per CDR3 protein. The data contain tens of thousands of distinct CDR3 sequences, more than 10% of them singletons. The rearrangement uses TRBV14 and TRBJ1-2, with D maybe TRBD1 (6 bases). The clonotype comes from an adult who was a healthcare worker with PCR-confirmed SARS-CoV-2 infection or an uninfected control (not recorded which). The starting material was whole blood, obtained at baseline. The CDR3 region is CASSLMDSYGYTF. CDR3 in DNA: TGTGCCAGCAGCCTGATGGACAGCTATGGCTACACCTTC. Together with reference TRBV14 and TRBJ1-2, the CDR3 gives the full variable domain: EAGVTQFPSHSVIEKGQTVTLRCDPISGHDNLYWYRRVMGKEIKFLLHFVKESKQDESGMPNNRFLAERTGGTYSTLKVQPAELEDSGVYFCASSLMDSYGYTFGSGTRLTVV.